Shown below are 14 T cell receptor beta chains from a single sample sequenced in a study of blood T cell repertoires in COVID-19. Clones were sequenced by immunoSEQ multiplex PCR, and TCRdb holds only the in-frame ones, with some missing. The table has some 200,000 clones, 87% seen once; the top ten hold approximately 10%. Source material: PBMCs or T cells enriched from blood (not recorded which). These receptors all stem from a man younger than 35 with acute COVID-19.

This sequence joins TRBV6-2 or TRBV6-3 and TRBJ1-1; D remains unclear. The CDR3 covers 13 residues. With 4 bases removed from V and 1 base from J, the gap between germline ends came to 7 bases. Germline CDR1 is MNHEY and CDR2 is SVGEGT. The CDR3 sequence is CASSSGENTEAFF. CDR3 nucleotides: TGTGCCAGCAGTTCGGGAGAGAACACTGAAGCTTTCTTT.

The V gene is TRBV5-4, the J gene TRBJ1-1; no reliable D call. This CDR3 is 14 amino acids long. CDR1 is SGHNT, CDR2 YYREEE, per germline (reference sequence). The V gene lost 4 bases and the J gene lost 3 bases, with 13 bases spanning the gap. CDR3 residues: CASSVGGRDTEAFF. CDR3 DNA sequence: TGTGCCAGCAGCGTTGGAGGGAGGGACACTGAAGCTTTCTTT.

The V gene is TRBV30, the J gene TRBJ2-3, with 7 bases aligning to TRBD2. There are 13 residues in the CDR3. Germline V gives CDR1 GTSNPN, CDR2 SVGIG (reference sequence). The V and J ends lost 8 bases and 4 bases, in that order; junction bases with no gene match: 9. This chain's CDR3 is CAGSRGVADTQYF. For the CDR3, the DNA is TGTGCCGGGTCCCGGGGGGTCGCAGATACGCAGTATTTT.

This clone appeared a few times. The V and J genes are TRBV28 and TRBJ1-2, with unresolved D. From germline, CDR1 is MDHEN and CDR2 SYDVKM. This CDR3 spans 13 amino acids. Trimming stripped 3 bases from V and 3 bases from J, with 8 bases between. The CDR3 nucleotides are TGTGCCAGCAGTTTGGCAGGTTACTATGGCTACACCTTC. Its translation: CASSLAGYYGYTF.

The genes are TRBV7-8 and TRBJ1-1; 7 nucleotides agree with TRBD1. The trim removed 5 bases at V and 1 base at J, leaving 16 bases unmatched. CDR1 is SGHVS, CDR2 FQNEAQ, per germline. The CDR3 contains 18 residues. The CDR3 DNA follows: TGTGCCAGCAGCCCCCCCAAGACAGGGTTTTGGGAGAACACTGAAGCTTTCTTT. This sequence encodes CASSPPKTGFWENTEAFF.

This chain joins TRBV5-6 and TRBJ1-2; D gene unclear. CDR1 SGHDT and CDR2 YYEEEE come from the germline V gene. V was cut by 0 bases and J by 8 bases, with 14 bases left in between. The CDR3 is 14 residues long. The CDR3 protein is CASSLAPGAEGYTF. CDR3 nucleotide sequence: TGTGCCAGCAGCTTGGCTCCGGGTGCGGAAGGCTACACCTTC.

The chain has TRBV28 and TRBJ2-5; possible D gene TRBD2, 5 bases. The V gene's germline CDR1 is MDHEN and CDR2 SYDVKM. Between the trimmed V and J ends, which lost 6 bases and 1 base, there was a span of 12 bases. CDR3 length: 14 residues. The CDR3 DNA follows: TGTGCCAGCAGCATTAGCGCGGCCCAAGAGACCCAGTACTTC. Translating gives CASSISAAQETQYF.

The chain recombines TRBV4-1 with TRBJ2-1; tentative D call: TRBD2 (6 bases). The germline V gene encodes CDR1 MGHRA and CDR2 YSYEKL. This CDR3 comprises 18 residues. V dropped 1 base and J dropped 9 bases, with 25 bases sitting between them. This chain's CDR3 is CASSQGLLSTGTPGEQFF. CDR3 bases: TGCGCCAGCAGCCAAGGGCTCTTATCCACGGGGACTCCGGGTGAGCAGTTCTTC.

The chain uses TRBV7-2 and TRBJ2-6; no definite D call. V was cut by 1 base and J by 0 bases, with 13 bases left in between. This CDR3 region has 18 residues. CDR1 is SGHTA and CDR2 is FQGNSA in the germline V gene. The CDR3 here is CASSLEVTQVSGANVLTF. CDR3 sequence (DNA): TGTGCCAGCAGCTTAGAAGTCACCCAGGTCTCTGGGGCCAACGTCCTGACTTTC.

This clone has just one count. The chain combines TRBV5-6 with TRBJ2-2, with 10 bases identical to TRBD2. The CDR3 runs to 16 residues. Trimming took 2 bases from V and 7 from J; bases not matched to a gene: 8. From germline, CDR1 is SGHDT and CDR2 YYEEEE. CDR3 sequence reads: CASSFRTSGLVGELFF. CDR3 in DNA: TGTGCCAGCAGCTTCAGGACTAGCGGCCTTGTCGGGGAGCTGTTTTTT.

The chain carries TRBV5-1 and TRBJ2-1; 8 bases match TRBD2. This CDR3 comprises 15 residues. The J segment lost 5 bases and the V segment lost 1 base, leaving 5 bases of the junction unmatched. The germline CDR1 and CDR2 sequences are SGHRS and YFSETQ. Written as DNA, the CDR3 is TGCGCCAGCAGCTTGACTAGCGGAACTCACAATGAGCAGTTCTTC. This translates into CASSLTSGTHNEQFF.

The V gene is TRBV7-9, the J gene TRBJ2-7, with D unresolved. Trimming cost V 6 bases and J 3 bases, with 18 bases left between them. The CDR3 is 15 residues long. The germline CDR1 and CDR2 sequences are SEHNR and FQNEAQ (reference sequence). Written as DNA, the CDR3 is TGTGCCAGCAGTCTCTCAGATTTTGGCCTCTACGAGCAGTACTTC. This gives the protein CASSLSDFGLYEQYF.

The CDR3 DNA sequence: TGCGCCAGCAGCCAAGACGGCAGGGCTATTAATGAAAAACTGTTTTTT. This encodes CASSQDGRAINEKLFF. The chain recombines TRBV4-1 with TRBJ1-4; perhaps TRBD1 as D (5 bases). The germline V gene has CDR1 MGHRA and CDR2 YSYEKL. The CDR3 sequence is 16 residues long. Trimming stripped 0 bases from V and 4 bases from J, with 12 bases between.

On this clone: Other DNA sequences from this sample encode an identical CDR3 as well. The chain recombines TRBV4-3 with TRBJ2-7; 7 bases map to TRBD1. CDR1 and CDR2 (germline): LGHNA, YSLEER. The ends lost 0 bases at V and 2 bases at J; junction bases unmatched: 4. CDR3 size: 15 residues. CDR3 sequence (DNA): TGCGCCAGCAGCCAAGATCGGCAGGGGGCCTACGAGCAGTACTTC. This encodes CASSQDRQGAYEQYF.